This T cell receptor (beta chain) comes out of a study of Ad26.COV2.S vaccination and SARS-CoV-2 variants. Treatment here: 19 received Ad26.COV2.S at low or high dose, single or two shots; about five received placebo; per-sample allocation not given. Sampling happened 63 days after the first vaccine or placebo injection. Measured with immunoSEQ multiplex PCR; TCRdb has only the in-frame clones, and not every one. The data hold over 400,000 clones, with around 92% observed a single time. The CDR3 contains 15 residues. The V end lost 0 bases, the J end lost 4 bases, and 15 bases lay between the germline ends. The germline V gene has CDR1 SQVTM and CDR2 ANQGSEA.

Here the sequenced sample was peripheral blood, taken in a trial of Ad26.COV2.S vaccine versus placebo. The rearrangement uses TRBV29-1 and TRBJ1-2; D is unclear. This TCR was recovered from a person aged 18-60 years who received the Ad26.COV2.S COVID-19 vaccine or a placebo. This CDR3 is CSVEDLAQEVYGYTF. The CDR3 nucleotides read TGCAGCGTTGAAGATCTTGCGCAGGAGGTCTATGGCTACACCTTC.